The clone carrying this TCR beta chain has a handful of counts. Its matching antigen is unknown. TCRdb used MiXCR to reprocess the RT-PCR reads, holding one entry per CDR3 protein. This sample has about 700,000 distinct CDR3 sequences, with approximately 15% found just once. This specimen comes from a study of response to subunit inactivated influenza vaccine. The study, taken as a whole, reports: The authors offered the suggestion that each seasonal influenza vaccination recruits few new T cells.

V was trimmed by 3 bases and J by 14 bases, leaving 23 bases between them. Looked up from germline, CDR1 is LGHDT and CDR2 is YNNKEL (reference sequence). This CDR3 is built from 15 residues. This chain joins TRBV3-1 and TRBJ2-1; D perhaps matches TRBD2 (5 bases). This material consisted of PBMCs from blood, taken 12 days after vaccination. The sequence came from a man in his fifties or sixties who received an inactivated influenza vaccine. As DNA, the CDR3 is TGTGCCAGCAGCCACCCCGGGGTCACCCCGGAGCGCGAGTTCTTC. This gives the protein CASSHPGVTPEREFF.